Sequencing of this T cell receptor (beta chain) was carried out in a study of blood T cell repertoires in COVID-19. In the original workflow: For nucleated cells, counts were estimated from reference gene primer amplification. The data were produced by immunoSEQ multiplex PCR, yet TCRdb's version contains in-frame clones alone and is incomplete. That table is the source of V, J and clone size, and D and trimming were worked out from the DNA. The sample carries just over 300,000 clones, around 84% recorded once. The cohort comprised adults aged roughly 18 to 90 years residing in 20 to 30 US areas. The study assigned cohorts using participant-reported clinical history. Either two negative PCRs, clearance, or symptom resolution qualified Cohort 3 donors as recovered. The germline gives CDR1 SGHRS, CDR2 YFSETQ. Trimming removed 3 bases at V and 3 bases at J, with 16 bases between. The CDR3 has 16 amino acids.

This sequence was found in a man younger than 45 who had recovered from COVID-19. The V gene is TRBV5-1, the J gene TRBJ1-5; no clear D gene. The sample was PBMCs or T cells enriched from blood (not recorded which). The CDR3 DNA reads TGCGCCAGCAGCTCCAGCCCACTAGGATCCAATCAGCCCCAGCATTTT. Translating it yields CASSSSPLGSNQPQHF.